The entry below gives a single TCR beta chain sequence along with its context. This entry is derived from a study of blood T cell repertoires in COVID-19. Turning to the study itself: Sites in the United States, Italy and Spain provided acute and convalescent COVID-19 samples. T cells, B-cell-depleted T cells, or PBMCs provided the cDNA or gDNA that served as material.

Per the original data handling: Amplification of reference gene primers provided the estimated nucleated cell counts. Clones were sequenced by immunoSEQ multiplex PCR, and TCRdb holds only the in-frame ones, with some missing. V and J calls and clone size come straight from that table; D and trimming were deduced from the DNA. The data contain about 70,000 clones, approximately 88% of them seen just once; the ten biggest clones take up around 6%. This CDR3 has 16 amino acids. Per the germline V gene, CDR1 is MNHEY and CDR2 is SMNVEV (reference sequence). Trimming cost V 3 bases and J 3 bases; bases outside gene matches: 7.

This sequence originates from a woman in her seventies with acute or convalescent COVID-19. The chain uses TRBV27 and TRBJ2-7; the match to TRBD2 covers 11 bases. Sequenced input: peripheral blood. The CDR3 loop reads CASSFLAGGPRYEQYF. The CDR3, as DNA: TGTGCCAGCAGTTTCCTAGCGGGGGGCCCCCGCTACGAGCAGTACTTC.